Following are 17 T cell receptor beta chains from one sample sequenced in a study of shared clonotypes between healthy human individuals. Sequenced by immunoSEQ multiplex PCR; TCRdb stores in-frame clones only, minus some. This repertoire shows hundreds of thousands of clones, around 77% found once; its top ten account for 12%. Sequenced: PBMCs. These TCRs come from a woman between 35 and 50 years old in good health. Some clones in this sample may be carry-over from other donors' samples.

This clone showed up many times. The gene calls are TRBV28 and TRBJ1-5; maybe TRBD1 (6 bases). The CDR3 has 16 amino acids. Trimming pared 1 base from V and 0 bases from J, leaving 10 bases between. Germline CDR1 reads MDHEN; CDR2 reads SYDVKM. DNA for the CDR3: TGTGCCAGCAGTTTATTCAGGGGATATAGCAATCAGCCCCAGCATTTT. This translates into CASSLFRGYSNQPQHF.

The J gene is TRBJ1-4, the V gene TRBV30, with 7 bases lining up with TRBD1. Trimming at V came to 4 bases and at J to 2 bases, leaving 4 bases not matched to a gene. Germline CDR1 is GTSNPN and CDR2 is SVGIG (reference sequence). The CDR3 extends over 14 amino acids. The CDR3 reads CAWTGGLTNEKLFF. In nucleotides, the CDR3 is TGTGCCTGGACAGGGGGGTTGACTAATGAAAAACTGTTTTTT. The full variable domain, with the rest looked up from reference TRBV30 and TRBJ1-4, is SQTIHQWPATLVQPVGSPLSLECTVEGTSNPNLYWYRQAAGRGLQLLFYSVGIGQISSEVPQNLSASRPQDRQFILSSKKLLLSDSGFYLCAWTGGLTNEKLFFGSGTQLSVL.

With regard to this clone: This may be a read error, as it is one base from a much larger clone. The sample contains more than one DNA sequence encoding this CDR3. This sequence joins TRBV5-8 and TRBJ2-5; TRBD1 or TRBD2 may be the D gene (5 bases each). The V end lost 4 bases, the J end lost 5 bases, and 18 bases lay between the germline ends. The CDR3 totals 15 residues. Germline loops: CDR1 SGHTS, CDR2 YDEGEE. Here the CDR3 reads CASSARRGEKETQYF. For the CDR3, the DNA is TGTGCCAGCAGCGCCCGTCGGGGCGAAAAGGAGACCCAGTACTTC.

Concerning this clone: This sequence may be a read error, since a much larger clone differs from it by one base. In the same sample, other DNA sequences code for this CDR3. This sequence joins TRBV29-1 and TRBJ1-1; TRBD1 matches 8 bases. The ends lost 6 bases at V and 1 base at J; junction bases unmatched: 4. The CDR3 has 13 amino acids. CDR1 SQVTM and CDR2 ANQGSEA come from the germline V gene. The chain's CDR3 is CSVPGTGNTEAFF. DNA for the CDR3: TGCAGCGTCCCCGGGACAGGGAACACTGAAGCTTTCTTT.

The chain links TRBV25-1 to TRBJ2-7, with 10 positions matching TRBD1. The CDR3 runs to 16 residues. Germline V gene lookup returns CDR1 MGHDK and CDR2 SYGVNS. The junction had 6 bases not matched to a gene; V was cut back by 3 bases and J by 1 base. CDR3 bases: TGTGCCAGCAGTGACGGAGGGACAGGGGTATCCTACGAGCAGTACTTC. This codes for CASSDGGTGVSYEQYF.

The chain carries TRBV14 and TRBJ2-7; 8 nucleotides match TRBD1. The trim removed 4 bases at V and 3 bases at J, leaving 14 bases unmatched. From germline, CDR1 is SGHDN and CDR2 FVKESK. This CDR3 region has 17 residues. The CDR3: CASSPLTGPTGDYEQYF. CDR3 DNA sequence: TGTGCCAGCAGCCCGCTGACGGGACCGACAGGGGACTACGAGCAGTACTTC.

V usage is TRBV5-1 and J usage is TRBJ2-5; 12 bases align to TRBD2. Germline loops: CDR1 SGHRS, CDR2 YFSETQ. The CDR3 is 17 residues long. V was pared by 4 bases and J by 5 bases, with 12 bases of the junction left unmatched. The CDR3 here is CASSQGLAGSAVETQYF. CDR3 nucleotide sequence: TGCGCCAGCAGCCAAGGACTAGCGGGGAGTGCGGTGGAGACCCAGTACTTC.

The V gene is TRBV5-1, the J gene TRBJ2-3, with D perhaps matching TRBD1 or TRBD2 (5 bases each). Trimming cost V 4 bases and J 6 bases, with 18 bases left between them. The CDR3 is 15 residues long. The germline V gene has CDR1 SGHRS and CDR2 YFSETQ. As DNA, the CDR3 is TGCGCCAGCAGCCCCCGGGACGGTTTCGGGGATACGCAGTATTTT. Translating gives CASSPRDGFGDTQYF.

This sequence joins TRBV18 and TRBJ1-5; D is possibly TRBD1 (5 bases). CDR1 and CDR2 (germline): KGHSH, LQKENI. CDR3 length: 16 amino acids. V gave up 3 bases and J gave up 7 bases, with 19 bases separating them. The CDR3 here is CASSPTRPQGEQPQHF. The CDR3 nucleotides read TGTGCCAGCTCACCGACTCGTCCCCAGGGAGAGCAGCCCCAGCATTTT.

About this clone: The same CDR3 is also encoded by other DNA sequences in this sample. This CDR3 reads CASSGAGELFF. The CDR3 DNA reads as TGTGCCAGTAGCGGGGCCGGGGAGCTGTTTTTT. The genes are TRBV19 and TRBJ2-2; a weak D match, TRBD2 (5 bases). The CDR3 length is 11 residues. Per the germline V gene, CDR1 is LNHDA and CDR2 is SQIVND (reference sequence). Trimming removed 6 bases from V and 6 bases from J, with 5 bases in between.

V usage is TRBV11-2 and J usage is TRBJ2-5, with 7 positions matching TRBD2. CDR3 length: 13 amino acids. CDR1 is SGHAT and CDR2 is FQNNGV in the germline V gene. V dropped 6 bases and J dropped 2; count of bases not matched to a gene: 3. This CDR3 reads CASRRGLQETQYF. In DNA, the CDR3 is TGTGCCAGCAGGCGGGGACTACAAGAGACCCAGTACTTC. The variable domain in full, with the rest retrieved from reference TRBV11-2 and TRBJ2-5, is EAGVAQSPRYKIIEKRQSVAFWCNPISGHATLYWYQQILGQGPKLLIQFQNNGVVDDSQLPKDRFSAERLKGVDSTLKIQPAKLEDSAVYLCASRRGLQETQYFGPGTRLLVL.

The CDR3 bases are TGTGCCAGCAGGGACTTAGAGACCTCTAATGAAAAACTGTTTTTT. Amino acids: CASRDLETSNEKLFF. This rearrangement joins TRBV6-1 to TRBJ1-4, with D unclear. The CDR3 extends over 15 amino acids. CDR1 and CDR2 from the germline V gene are MNHNS and SASEGT. The V end was cut by 6 bases, the J end by 3 bases, with 14 bases between.

The chain is built from TRBV5-1 and TRBJ1-1; a possible D gene is TRBD1 (6 bases). The V end lost 2 bases, the J end lost 0 bases, and 20 bases lay between the germline ends. The length of the CDR3 is 18 residues. The germline V gene has CDR1 SGHRS and CDR2 YFSETQ. The CDR3 DNA reads TGCGCCAGCAGCTTTGACAACAGGGTAGCCGGGATGAACACTGAAGCTTTCTTT. This sequence encodes CASSFDNRVAGMNTEAFF.

This clone showed up just a few times. Other DNA variants within this sample encode the same CDR3. The rearrangement uses TRBV18 and TRBJ1-1; no firm D call. Between the trimmed V and J ends, which lost 3 bases and 1 base, there was a span of 3 bases. The CDR3 totals 12 residues. Germline loops: CDR1 KGHSH, CDR2 LQKENI. The DNA for the CDR3 is TGTGCCAGCTCACCCGGGAACACTGAAGCTTTCTTT. This gives the protein CASSPGNTEAFF. The full variable domain, in which reference TRBV18 and TRBJ1-1 provide the parts outside the CDR3, is NAGVMQNPRHLVRRRGQEARLRCSPMKGHSHVYWYRQLPEEGLKFMVYLQKENIIDESGMPKERFSAEFPKEGPSILRIQQVVRGDSAAYFCASSPGNTEAFFGQGTRLTVV.

The sample holds many counts of this clone. The same CDR3 is also encoded by other DNA sequences in this sample. This chain uses TRBV5-1 with TRBJ1-1, with TRBD1 identical over 8 bases. The CDR3 has 14 residues. CDR1 is SGHRS and CDR2 is YFSETQ in the germline V gene. The junction had 7 bases not matched to a gene; V was cut back by 6 bases and J by 3 bases. CDR3 loop: CASTDTGGDTEAFF. As DNA, the CDR3 is TGCGCCAGCACAGATACAGGGGGAGACACTGAAGCTTTCTTT.

The rearrangement uses TRBV5-4 and TRBJ2-3; TRBD2 agrees at 10 bases. Trimming took 4 bases from V and 4 from J; bases not matched to a gene: 9. CDR1 is SGHNT and CDR2 is YYREEE in the germline V gene (reference sequence). The CDR3 covers 16 residues. The chain's CDR3 is CASSNGLAEPPDTQYF. The CDR3 DNA reads TGTGCCAGCAGCAATGGACTAGCGGAGCCGCCAGATACGCAGTATTTT.

The V call is TRBV28, the J call TRBJ2-1, with 7 nucleotides matching TRBD1. The trim removed 6 bases at V and 0 bases at J, leaving 8 bases unmatched. There are 16 residues in the CDR3. CDR1 and CDR2 (germline): MDHEN, SYDVKM. DNA of the CDR3: TGTGCCAGCAGCTTACGACAGGGCCTCTCCTACAATGAGCAGTTCTTC. Translating gives CASSLRQGLSYNEQFF.